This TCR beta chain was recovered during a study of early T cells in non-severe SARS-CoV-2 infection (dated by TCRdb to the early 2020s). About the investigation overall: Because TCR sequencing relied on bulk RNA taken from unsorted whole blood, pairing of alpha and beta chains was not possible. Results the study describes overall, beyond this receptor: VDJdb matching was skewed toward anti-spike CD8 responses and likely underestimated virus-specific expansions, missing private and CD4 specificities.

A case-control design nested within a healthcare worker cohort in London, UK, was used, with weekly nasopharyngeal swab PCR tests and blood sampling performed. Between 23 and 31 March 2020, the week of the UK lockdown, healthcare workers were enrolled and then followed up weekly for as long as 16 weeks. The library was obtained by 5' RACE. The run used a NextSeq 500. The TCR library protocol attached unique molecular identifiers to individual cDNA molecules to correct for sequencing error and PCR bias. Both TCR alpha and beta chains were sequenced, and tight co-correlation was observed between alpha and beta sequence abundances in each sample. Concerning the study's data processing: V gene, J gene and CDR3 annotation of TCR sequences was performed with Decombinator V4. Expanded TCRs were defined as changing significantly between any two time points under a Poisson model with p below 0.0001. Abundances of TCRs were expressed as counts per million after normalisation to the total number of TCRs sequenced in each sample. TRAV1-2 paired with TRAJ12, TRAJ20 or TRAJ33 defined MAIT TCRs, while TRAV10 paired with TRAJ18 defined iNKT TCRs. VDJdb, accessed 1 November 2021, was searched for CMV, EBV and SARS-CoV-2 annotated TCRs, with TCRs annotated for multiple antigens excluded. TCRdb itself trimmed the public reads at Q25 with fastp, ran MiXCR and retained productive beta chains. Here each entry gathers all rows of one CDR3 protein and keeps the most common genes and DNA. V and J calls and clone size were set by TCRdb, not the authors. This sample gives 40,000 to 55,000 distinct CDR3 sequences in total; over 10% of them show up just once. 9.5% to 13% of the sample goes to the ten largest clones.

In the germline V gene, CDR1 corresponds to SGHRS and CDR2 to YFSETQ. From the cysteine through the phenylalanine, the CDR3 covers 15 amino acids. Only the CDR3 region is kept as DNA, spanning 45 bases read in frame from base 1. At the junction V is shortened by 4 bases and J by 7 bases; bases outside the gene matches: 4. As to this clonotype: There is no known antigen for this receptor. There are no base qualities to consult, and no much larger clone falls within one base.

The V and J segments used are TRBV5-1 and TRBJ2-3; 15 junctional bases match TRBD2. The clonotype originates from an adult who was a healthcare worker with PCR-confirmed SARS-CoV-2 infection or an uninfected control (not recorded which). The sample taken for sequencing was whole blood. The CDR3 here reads CASSGTSGGINTQYF. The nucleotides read TGCGCCAGCAGCGGGACTAGCGGGGGGATTAATACGCAGTATTTT.